The rows below give T cell receptor beta chains drawn from one sample of a study of CD8 T cells in Susac syndrome. Using its own MiXCR run on the immunoSEQ multiplex PCR reads, TCRdb lists one record per CDR3 protein. The sample records approximately 270,000 distinct CDR3 sequences, approximately 92% being singletons. The sequencing sample was made of CD4+ T cells from PBMCs. These receptors were obtained from a human donor with multiple sclerosis. Both conserved end residues are part of each CDR3. A D gene is named only where the DNA matches it firmly. Clone sizes are given selectively: once, few, many, or a class where the clone is expanded.

DNA: TGCGCCAGCAGCTTGGGGGGGGCCGACCAGCCCCAGCATTTT
CDR3: CASSLGGADQPQHF
V: TRBV5-1
J: TRBJ1-5
D: .
size: .

DNA: TGTGCCCGATCGCCGGACAGGGCGGACACCGGGGAGCTGTTTTTT
CDR3: CARSPDRADTGELFF
V: TRBV30
J: TRBJ2-2
D: TRBD1
size: .

DNA: TGTGCCAGCACCTTCCTTGGGCGGAGGGCACAACTACACAATGAGCAGTTCTTC
CDR3: CASTFLGRRAQLHNEQFF
V: TRBV7-9
J: TRBJ2-1
D: .
size: .

DNA: TGTGCCAGCAGTGACTTGACAGGGGATCCAGCTTTCTTT
CDR3: CASSDLTGDPAFF
V: TRBV6-1
J: TRBJ1-1
D: TRBD1
size: .

DNA: TGTGCCAGTAGTACCTCGAGCTCTGGGGCCAACGTCCTGACTTTC
CDR3: CASSTSSSGANVLTF
V: TRBV19
J: TRBJ2-6
D: .
size: .

DNA: TGTGCCAGCAGTTTGGACAGGGTCACCGGGGAGCTGTTTTTT
CDR3: CASSLDRVTGELFF
V: TRBV6-6
J: TRBJ2-2
D: TRBD1
size: few

DNA: TGTGCCAGCAGCCGCACAGACGAGCAGTACTTC
CDR3: CASSRTDEQYF
V: TRBV7-9
J: TRBJ2-7
D: .
size: .

DNA: TGTGCCATCACAGAGACAGGGGGCTACGAGCAGTACTTC
CDR3: CAITETGGYEQYF
V: TRBV10-3
J: TRBJ2-7
D: TRBD1
size: .

DNA: TGTGCCACCTGGAGCGGGAGGGCCGGAGATACGCAGTATTTT
CDR3: CATWSGRAGDTQYF
V: TRBV24-1
J: TRBJ2-3
D: TRBD2
size: .

DNA: TGCGCCAGCAGCCAAGATATCGGCTCTGGGGACACTGAAGCTTTCTTT
CDR3: CASSQDIGSGDTEAFF
V: TRBV4-1
J: TRBJ1-1
D: .
size: .

DNA: TGCGCCAGCAGCCGAAAAGAACTAGCGGGGGGCCTCCTTAACCCCTACAATGAGCAGTTCTTC
CDR3: CASSRKELAGGLLNPYNEQFF
V: TRBV4-1
J: TRBJ2-1
D: TRBD2
size: .

DNA: TGCAGCGTAATCGGACAGGAACTCCAGAACACTGAAGCTTTCTTT
CDR3: CSVIGQELQNTEAFF
V: TRBV29-1
J: TRBJ1-1
D: TRBD1
size: .

DNA: TGTGCCAGCAGTGTCGGGACACCGTACGAGCAGTACTTC
CDR3: CASSVGTPYEQYF
V: TRBV6-1
J: TRBJ2-7
D: .
size: .

DNA: TGTGCCAGCAGCCAAGCTAGCGGGGGGTCGACAGATACGCAGTATTTT
CDR3: CASSQASGGSTDTQYF
V: TRBV3-1
J: TRBJ2-3
D: TRBD2
size: .

DNA: TGCGCCAGCAGTGAGTCGCAACAATATGGCTACACCTTC
CDR3: CASSESQQYGYTF
V: TRBV10-2
J: TRBJ1-2
D: .
size: .

DNA: TGTGCCAGCAGTCCCCTGGTTACCATAGCCAAAAACATTCAGTACTTC
CDR3: CASSPLVTIAKNIQYF
V: TRBV12-3/TRBV12-4
J: TRBJ2-4
D: .
size: once

DNA: TGTGCCAGCACTATATCCAGGGACAGCCTCTACGAGCAGTACTTC
CDR3: CASTISRDSLYEQYF
V: TRBV6-1
J: TRBJ2-7
D: TRBD1
size: .

DNA: TGTGCCACCAAGAAATTTTCCGGGACAGGGTCCGAGACCCAGTACTTC
CDR3: CATKKFSGTGSETQYF
V: TRBV19
J: TRBJ2-5
D: TRBD1
size: .

DNA: TGTGCCACTCGGTTCGGAGGGGGGCACCCGAGCAATCAGCCCCAGCATTTT
CDR3: CATRFGGGHPSNQPQHF
V: TRBV15
J: TRBJ1-5
D: .
size: .

DNA: TGTGCCAGTAGTATTCGGCGGGAGAGAAATGAGCAGTTCTTC
CDR3: CASSIRRERNEQFF
V: TRBV19
J: TRBJ2-1
D: TRBD2
size: .

DNA: TGTGCCAGCAGCCAAGAAGTTTTAGGGAATACGGATGGCTACACCTTC
CDR3: CASSQEVLGNTDGYTF
V: TRBV3-1
J: TRBJ1-2
D: .
size: .

DNA: TGTGCCAGCAGCCAATCCGGGGGGGCCCACAATGAGCAGTTCTTC
CDR3: CASSQSGGAHNEQFF
V: TRBV3-1
J: TRBJ2-1
D: TRBD2
size: .

DNA: TGTGCCAGCAGTAAATATACCACAGGGATTGGCGGAAACACCATATATTTT
CDR3: CASSKYTTGIGGNTIYF
V: TRBV12-3/TRBV12-4
J: TRBJ1-3
D: .
size: .

DNA: TGTGCCACCGAACCCGGGGCCCCAGCAACAGATACGCAGTATTTT
CDR3: CATEPGAPATDTQYF
V: TRBV24-1
J: TRBJ2-3
D: .
size: .

DNA: TGCAGCTTCTCCGGGCCCCCGGCTTTCTTT
CDR3: CSFSGPPAFF
V: TRBV29-1
J: TRBJ1-1
D: .
size: .

DNA: TGTGCCAGCAGCCAAGCGGTTAACGCCCGCACAGATACGCAGTATTTT
CDR3: CASSQAVNARTDTQYF
V: TRBV4-2
J: TRBJ2-3
D: .
size: .

DNA: TGTGCCAGCAGCCTCTTCACAATGAGGAACACTGAAGCTTTCTTT
CDR3: CASSLFTMRNTEAFF
V: TRBV28
J: TRBJ1-1
D: .
size: .

DNA: TGTGCCAGCAGGGCACGCGGGGTCCCTGGGGCCAACGTCCTGACTTTC
CDR3: CASRARGVPGANVLTF
V: TRBV11-2
J: TRBJ2-6
D: .
size: .

DNA: TGTGCCACTGGCCGGGACAGGGGGGTATATGGCTACACCTTC
CDR3: CATGRDRGVYGYTF
V: TRBV19
J: TRBJ1-2
D: TRBD1
size: .

DNA: TGTGCCAGCAGAATAGCGGGGGGAAACAATGAGCAGTTCTTC
CDR3: CASRIAGGNNEQFF
V: TRBV12-3/TRBV12-4
J: TRBJ2-1
D: TRBD2
size: .

DNA: TGTGCCAGTAGTGCCCAGAGGGCCAGGGACAATCAGCCCCAGCATTTT
CDR3: CASSAQRARDNQPQHF
V: TRBV19
J: TRBJ1-5
D: .
size: .

DNA: TGCAGCACCGAGGCGGTGGGGAACACTGAAGCTTTCTTT
CDR3: CSTEAVGNTEAFF
V: TRBV29-1
J: TRBJ1-1
D: .
size: .

DNA: TGTGCCAGCAGCTTAGGGGTCGGCACAGATACGCAGTATTTT
CDR3: CASSLGVGTDTQYF
V: TRBV7-7
J: TRBJ2-3
D: .
size: .

DNA: TGTGCCAGCATCAATGACAGGGTGGGGACTGAAGCTTTCTTT
CDR3: CASINDRVGTEAFF
V: TRBV2
J: TRBJ1-1
D: TRBD1
size: once

DNA: TGTGCCAGCAGCTTAGTCAAGTACAGGGGGGAAATTGAAAAACTGTTTTTT
CDR3: CASSLVKYRGEIEKLFF
V: TRBV7-9
J: TRBJ1-4
D: TRBD1
size: .